The T cell receptor (beta chain) under discussion was sequenced for a study of a mutant IDH1 vaccine in newly diagnosed glioma. On the study more broadly: Earlier care involved radiotherapy, temozolomide, or both, and the majority received both. Visit V12 was conducted at week 35 as the safety follow-up. Visit V13 came later, at week 47.

The time point here: week 47, end of study. Vaccination comprised doses that each held 300 ug of mutant IDH1 20-mer peptide, plus topical imiquimod. Each patient was administered eight vaccinations, scheduled in weeks 1, 3, 5, 7, 11, 15, 19 and 23. About this clone itself: Its specificity is unknown.

Sequenced by immunoSEQ multiplex PCR; TCRdb stores in-frame clones only, minus some. The sample consists of around 60,000 clones, over 80% of them appearing once. Germline assignment: CDR1 SGHAT and CDR2 FQNNGV. Between the trimmed V and J ends, which lost 3 bases and 6 bases, there was a span of 11 bases. This CDR3 contains 13 residues. The sequence came from a man aged 25 to 40 with glioma. This specimen was PBMCs, taken from a glioma patient whose treatment included an IDH1 peptide vaccine. The chain has TRBV11-2 and TRBJ1-1; possible D gene TRBD1, 6 bases. CDR3 sequence (DNA): TGTGCCAGCAGCTTTACAGGGATCCCTGAAGCTTTCTTT. It codes for CASSFTGIPEAFF.